This is a list of T cell receptor beta chains from one sample in a study of T cell responses to AZD1222 COVID-19 vaccine. Here immunoSEQ multiplex PCR was the method, and the copy in TCRdb shows in-frame clones only, minus some. This repertoire shows over 100,000 clones, 70% to 90% found once; its top ten account for roughly 12%. The material was peripheral blood, obtained on day 0 of MenACWY control vaccination. The source of these receptors is an adult in good health. CDR3s include the opening cysteine and the closing phenylalanine or tryptophan. Each record gives: J gene, D gene, V gene, clone size, CDR3 protein, CDR3 DNA. A D gene is named only where the DNA matches it firmly. Part of the rows lack a size; the others show once, few, many or a class for expanded clones.

J gene: TRBJ1-5; D gene: NA; V gene: TRBV12-3/TRBV12-4; clone size: NA; CDR3 protein: CASRGGVGQPQHF; CDR3 DNA: TGTGCCAGCAGAGGGGGGGTGGGTCAGCCCCAGCATTTT
J gene: TRBJ2-2; D gene: NA; V gene: TRBV23-1; clone size: NA; CDR3 protein: CASSQSRLTGGELFF; CDR3 DNA: TGCGCCAGCAGTCAATCTCGTCTTACGGGCGGGGAGCTGTTTTTT
J gene: TRBJ2-2; D gene: NA; V gene: TRBV7-6; clone size: NA; CDR3 protein: CASSLREVTGELFF; CDR3 DNA: TGTGCCAGCAGCTTGCGGGAAGTCACCGGGGAGCTGTTTTTT
J gene: TRBJ1-2; D gene: NA; V gene: TRBV6-2/TRBV6-3; clone size: NA; CDR3 protein: CASSYAAGLYGYTF; CDR3 DNA: TGTGCCAGCAGTTACGCGGCAGGTCTCTATGGCTACACCTTC
J gene: TRBJ2-7; D gene: TRBD2; V gene: TRBV7-8; clone size: NA; CDR3 protein: CASSLVPGRSYEQYF; CDR3 DNA: TGTGCCAGCAGCTTAGTTCCCGGGAGGTCCTACGAGCAGTACTTC
J gene: TRBJ2-3; D gene: TRBD1; V gene: TRBV30; clone size: NA; CDR3 protein: CAWSGPGQGNPDTQYF; CDR3 DNA: TGTGCCTGGAGTGGGCCGGGACAGGGAAACCCAGATACGCAGTATTTT
J gene: TRBJ1-3; D gene: TRBD1; V gene: TRBV29-1; clone size: NA; CDR3 protein: CSGRQGGGNTIYF; CDR3 DNA: TGCAGCGGGCGACAGGGGGGTGGAAACACCATATATTTT
J gene: TRBJ2-7; D gene: NA; V gene: TRBV6-1; clone size: NA; CDR3 protein: CASSDRDGPRLIYEQYF; CDR3 DNA: TGTGCCAGCAGTGACAGGGACGGACCCCGTTTAATTTACGAGCAGTACTTC
J gene: TRBJ2-1; D gene: NA; V gene: TRBV11-3; clone size: NA; CDR3 protein: CASSLDPGPDNEQFF; CDR3 DNA: TGTGCCAGCAGCTTAGATCCGGGTCCGGACAATGAGCAGTTCTTC
J gene: TRBJ1-3; D gene: NA; V gene: TRBV12-3/TRBV12-4; clone size: once; CDR3 protein: CASSYSSGDTIYF; CDR3 DNA: TGTGCCAGCAGTTATAGCTCTGGGGACACCATATATTTT
J gene: TRBJ2-3; D gene: NA; V gene: TRBV7-8; clone size: NA; CDR3 protein: CASSLGGTSTDTQYF; CDR3 DNA: TGTGCCAGCAGCTTAGGCGGGACAAGCACAGATACGCAGTATTTT
J gene: TRBJ1-5; D gene: NA; V gene: TRBV4-1; clone size: few; CDR3 protein: CASSQWIRGQPQHF; CDR3 DNA: TGCGCCAGCAGCCAATGGATCAGAGGGCAGCCCCAGCATTTT
J gene: TRBJ1-6; D gene: NA; V gene: TRBV23-1; clone size: NA; CDR3 protein: CASSPGGREGSPLHF; CDR3 DNA: TGCGCCAGCAGCCCCGGGGGGCGGGAAGGATCACCCCTCCACTTT
J gene: TRBJ2-3; D gene: TRBD2; V gene: TRBV2; clone size: NA; CDR3 protein: CASSVPGLGTDTQYF; CDR3 DNA: TGTGCCAGCAGTGTACCGGGACTAGGAACAGATACGCAGTATTTT
J gene: TRBJ1-2; D gene: TRBD1; V gene: TRBV7-3; clone size: NA; CDR3 protein: CASSLSSAGGFGYTF; CDR3 DNA: TGTGCCAGCAGCTTAAGCTCGGCAGGGGGGTTTGGCTACACCTTC
J gene: TRBJ2-7; D gene: NA; V gene: TRBV7-7; clone size: NA; CDR3 protein: CASSLGTLGAYEQYF; CDR3 DNA: TGTGCTAGCAGTCTCGGGACATTGGGGGCCTACGAGCAGTACTTC
J gene: TRBJ2-1; D gene: TRBD2; V gene: TRBV3-1/TRBV3-2; clone size: NA; CDR3 protein: CASSHRGLAGGLGNEQFF; CDR3 DNA: TGTGCCAGCAGCCACCGTGGACTAGCGGGGGGCCTCGGGAATGAGCAGTTCTTC
J gene: TRBJ2-1; D gene: NA; V gene: TRBV28; clone size: NA; CDR3 protein: CASSKRPYNEQFF; CDR3 DNA: TGTGCCAGCAGCAAGAGGCCCTACAATGAGCAGTTCTTC
J gene: TRBJ1-2; D gene: NA; V gene: TRBV28; clone size: NA; CDR3 protein: CASLRGRRWGYTF; CDR3 DNA: TGTGCCAGCCTAAGGGGACGCCGATGGGGCTACACCTTC
J gene: TRBJ1-4; D gene: NA; V gene: TRBV7-9; clone size: NA; CDR3 protein: CASSPRENEKLFF; CDR3 DNA: TGTGCCAGCAGCCCCAGGGAAAATGAAAAACTGTTTTTT
J gene: TRBJ2-2; D gene: TRBD1; V gene: TRBV3-1/TRBV3-2; clone size: few; CDR3 protein: CASSQIRDRGAPDFNTGELFF; CDR3 DNA: TGTGCCAGCAGCCAAATCCGGGACAGGGGCGCTCCCGACTTTAACACCGGGGAGCTGTTTTTT
J gene: TRBJ2-3; D gene: NA; V gene: TRBV7-2; clone size: NA; CDR3 protein: CASSFVSGRDTQYF; CDR3 DNA: TGTGCCAGCAGCTTTGTTAGCGGCCGGGATACGCAGTATTTT
J gene: TRBJ1-1; D gene: NA; V gene: TRBV12-3/TRBV12-4; clone size: NA; CDR3 protein: CASTPNTEAFF; CDR3 DNA: TGTGCCAGCACCCCGAACACTGAAGCTTTCTTT
J gene: TRBJ1-6; D gene: NA; V gene: TRBV7-3; clone size: NA; CDR3 protein: CASSLRTYSPLHF; CDR3 DNA: TGTGCCAGCAGCTTACGGACTTATTCACCCCTCCACTTT
J gene: TRBJ1-5; D gene: TRBD1; V gene: TRBV3-1/TRBV3-2; clone size: NA; CDR3 protein: CASSQELRIAGGRQPQHF; CDR3 DNA: TGTGCCAGCAGCCAAGAATTACGTATCGCAGGGGGCAGACAGCCCCAGCATTTT
J gene: TRBJ1-2; D gene: NA; V gene: TRBV5-1; clone size: NA; CDR3 protein: CASSLRDGVHGYTF; CDR3 DNA: TGCGCCAGCAGCCTCCGGGACGGAGTACATGGCTACACCTTC
J gene: TRBJ1-5; D gene: NA; V gene: TRBV5-1; clone size: once; CDR3 protein: CASRLTADGPQHF; CDR3 DNA: TGCGCCAGCCGTTTAACAGCGGACGGACCCCAGCATTTT
J gene: TRBJ2-3; D gene: NA; V gene: TRBV7-3; clone size: NA; CDR3 protein: CASSLTSPDTQYF; CDR3 DNA: TGTGCCAGCAGCTTAACTAGCCCAGATACGCAGTATTTT
J gene: TRBJ1-6; D gene: TRBD1; V gene: TRBV27; clone size: NA; CDR3 protein: CASSHTETQGSNSPLHF; CDR3 DNA: TGTGCCAGCAGCCATACAGAAACACAGGGGAGTAATTCACCCCTCCACTTT
J gene: TRBJ2-3; D gene: TRBD1; V gene: TRBV19; clone size: NA; CDR3 protein: CASSIARGAGGHADTQYF; CDR3 DNA: TGTGCCAGTAGTATTGCCCGTGGGGCAGGGGGACATGCAGATACGCAGTATTTT
J gene: TRBJ1-2; D gene: NA; V gene: TRBV7-2; clone size: NA; CDR3 protein: CASSFTGPEGYTF; CDR3 DNA: TGTGCCAGCAGCTTCACAGGGCCGGAGGGCTACACCTTC
J gene: TRBJ2-1; D gene: NA; V gene: TRBV5-1; clone size: NA; CDR3 protein: CASSLEGGVGGEQFF; CDR3 DNA: TGCGCCAGCAGCTTGGAGGGGGGAGTGGGCGGTGAGCAGTTCTTC
J gene: TRBJ1-1; D gene: NA; V gene: TRBV2; clone size: NA; CDR3 protein: CASSDLGASTEAFF; CDR3 DNA: TGTGCCAGCAGTGATCTAGGGGCCAGCACTGAAGCTTTCTTT
J gene: TRBJ1-1; D gene: NA; V gene: TRBV5-1; clone size: NA; CDR3 protein: CASSLDGDTEAFF; CDR3 DNA: TGCGCCAGCAGCTTGGACGGCGACACTGAAGCTTTCTTT
J gene: TRBJ1-2; D gene: NA; V gene: TRBV19; clone size: NA; CDR3 protein: CASSGGGVNYGYTF; CDR3 DNA: TGTGCCAGTAGTGGCGGCGGGGTTAACTATGGCTACACCTTC
J gene: TRBJ2-5; D gene: TRBD2; V gene: TRBV29-1; clone size: NA; CDR3 protein: CSVLWGGGETQYF; CDR3 DNA: TGCAGCGTTCTTTGGGGGGGTGGAGAGACCCAGTACTTC
J gene: TRBJ2-3; D gene: NA; V gene: TRBV6-5; clone size: NA; CDR3 protein: CASNPEPAGADTQYF; CDR3 DNA: TGTGCCAGCAACCCAGAACCCGCAGGGGCAGATACGCAGTATTTT
J gene: TRBJ1-2; D gene: NA; V gene: TRBV27; clone size: NA; CDR3 protein: CASSLSTGSGAYGYTF; CDR3 DNA: TGTGCCAGCAGTTTATCGACGGGGTCGGGGGCCTATGGCTACACCTTC
J gene: TRBJ1-2; D gene: NA; V gene: TRBV27; clone size: NA; CDR3 protein: CASSALGDTVYGYTF; CDR3 DNA: TGTGCCAGCAGTGCCCTAGGGGACACCGTCTATGGCTACACCTTC
J gene: TRBJ2-5; D gene: TRBD2; V gene: TRBV20-1; clone size: NA; CDR3 protein: CSASWLAGGWAQETQYF; CDR3 DNA: TGCAGTGCTAGTTGGCTAGCGGGGGGCTGGGCTCAAGAGACCCAGTACTTC
J gene: TRBJ2-7; D gene: TRBD2; V gene: TRBV19; clone size: NA; CDR3 protein: CASSIAGGNYEQYF; CDR3 DNA: TGTGCCAGTAGTATAGCGGGGGGAAACTACGAGCAGTACTTC
J gene: TRBJ1-2; D gene: TRBD1; V gene: TRBV6-2/TRBV6-3; clone size: NA; CDR3 protein: CASSLDRGSDGYTF; CDR3 DNA: TGTGCCAGCAGCTTAGACAGGGGGTCGGATGGCTACACCTTC
J gene: TRBJ2-3; D gene: NA; V gene: TRBV5-1; clone size: NA; CDR3 protein: CASSPDWEDTQYF; CDR3 DNA: TGCGCCAGCAGCCCGGACTGGGAAGATACGCAGTATTTT
J gene: TRBJ1-3; D gene: NA; V gene: TRBV28; clone size: NA; CDR3 protein: CASSFRDSGNTIYF; CDR3 DNA: TGTGCCAGCAGTTTCCGGGATTCTGGAAACACCATATATTTT
J gene: TRBJ2-7; D gene: NA; V gene: TRBV11-2; clone size: NA; CDR3 protein: CASSSTTSSHSPYEQYF; CDR3 DNA: TGTGCCAGCAGTTCAACCACAAGCAGCCATTCCCCCTACGAGCAGTACTTC
J gene: TRBJ1-1; D gene: NA; V gene: TRBV28; clone size: NA; CDR3 protein: CASGRFREAFF; CDR3 DNA: TGTGCCAGCGGAAGGTTCAGGGAAGCTTTCTTT
J gene: TRBJ1-5; D gene: NA; V gene: TRBV5-1; clone size: NA; CDR3 protein: CASSLVTGKEPQHF; CDR3 DNA: TGCGCCAGCAGCTTGGTGACAGGTAAAGAGCCCCAGCATTTT
J gene: TRBJ1-2; D gene: TRBD1; V gene: TRBV6-4; clone size: NA; CDR3 protein: CASSDLGHRGLPRGYGYTF; CDR3 DNA: TGTGCCAGCAGTGACCTGGGCCACAGGGGCCTCCCAAGAGGGTATGGCTACACCTTC
J gene: TRBJ2-1; D gene: TRBD2; V gene: TRBV19; clone size: NA; CDR3 protein: CASSIGTSPEEQFF; CDR3 DNA: TGTGCCAGTAGTATCGGGACTAGCCCCGAGGAGCAGTTCTTC
J gene: TRBJ1-3; D gene: NA; V gene: TRBV2; clone size: NA; CDR3 protein: CASSEGPAWLGNTIYF; CDR3 DNA: TGTGCCAGCAGTGAAGGGCCGGCATGGCTTGGAAACACCATATATTTT
J gene: TRBJ1-2; D gene: NA; V gene: TRBV6-1; clone size: NA; CDR3 protein: CASSAAKYGYTF; CDR3 DNA: TGTGCCAGCAGTGCCGCTAAATATGGCTACACCTTC